Below are 4 T cell receptor beta chains sequenced from a single sample in a study of T cells after yellow fever vaccination. Each CDR3 protein gets one entry after TCRdb re-called the 5' RACE reads with MiXCR. This table holds about 240,000 distinct CDR3 sequences, roughly 7.2% found once. Sequencing was performed on CD4+ T cells sorted from PBMCs, taken 15 days after the yellow fever booster vaccination. Receptors were obtained from a man under 40 who received the YFV17D yellow fever vaccine.

The chain uses TRBV9 and TRBJ2-7; 9 nucleotides match TRBD2. The germline V gene has CDR1 SGDLS and CDR2 YYNGEE. V was pared by 0 bases and J by 4 bases, with 5 bases of the junction left unmatched. The CDR3 length is 15 residues. The CDR3 region is CASSVGTSELYEQYF. The CDR3 bases are TGTGCCAGCAGCGTAGGGACTAGCGAATTATACGAGCAGTACTTC.

This clonotype was seen more than once but under ten times. The chain is built from TRBV29-1 and TRBJ2-5; a weak D match, TRBD2 (7 bases). This CDR3 region has 15 residues. Trimming removed 4 bases at V and 5 bases at J, with 20 bases between. Germline lookup yields CDR1 SQVTM and CDR2 ANQGSEA. The CDR3 DNA reads TGCAGCGTTGTTGGGGCAACTAGGGGGGGGGAGACCCAGTACTTC. Its protein is CSVVGATRGGETQYF.

This clonotype has just a few counts. V gene TRBV20-1 combines with J gene TRBJ2-7; perhaps D is TRBD1 or TRBD2 (6 bases each). CDR3 length equals 14 residues. The germline gives CDR1 DFQATT, CDR2 SNEGSKA (reference sequence). The ends were cut back, 6 bases at V and 5 bases at J, with 20 bases in the middle. The CDR3 bases are TGCAGTGCAGGAGGGACACTCCACGCCGACGAGCAGTACTTC. This encodes CSAGGTLHADEQYF.

This clonotype was detected ten times or more. The chain joins TRBV6-2 or TRBV6-3 to TRBJ2-3; 8 nucleotides align to TRBD1. Germline loops: CDR1 MNHEY, CDR2 SVGEGT. J lost 6 bases, V lost 4 bases, and 6 bases had no gene match. The length of the CDR3 is 14 residues. For the CDR3, the DNA is TGTGCCAGCAGTTCCCGGACAGGGACGGATACGCAGTATTTT. This codes for CASSSRTGTDTQYF.